This T cell receptor beta chain was documented in a study of a mutant IDH1 vaccine in newly diagnosed glioma. Study-level background: Patients were started on vaccination 4-6 weeks after radiotherapy alone, or with temozolomide cycles.

Produced via immunoSEQ multiplex PCR; TCRdb's table is partial and in-frame only. In the table there are 50,000 to 65,000 clones, 80% to 90% of which are singletons. Notes on the study in general: Shifts in the top peripheral T cell clonotypes seemed unrelated to pseudoprogression.

To note about this clone: The antigen is unknown.

The V gene's germline CDR1 is MNHNS and CDR2 SASEGT. CDR3 length: 14 amino acids. J lost 3 bases, V lost 9 bases, and 6 bases had no gene match. The time point is: week 23, last vaccination. Each dose delivered 300 ug of mutant IDH1 20-mer peptide subcutaneously with imiquimod. New WHO grade 3 or 4 astrocytomas that were IDH1-mutant and ATRX-lost occurred in the donors. The material was PBMCs, obtained from a glioma patient whose treatment included an IDH1 peptide vaccine. This receptor was identified in a man aged 40-49 years with glioma. The chain couples TRBV6-1 to TRBJ2-1, with 9 bases fitting TRBD1. The CDR3 bases are TGTGCCAGGCCAACAGGGGGCGTCTACAATGAGCAGTTCTTC. Translation gives CARPTGGVYNEQFF.